The clone carrying this T cell receptor beta chain was counted ten times or more. This record belongs to a study of early T cells in non-severe SARS-CoV-2 infection. Individually, cDNA molecules had unique molecular identifiers attached to them. TCRdb recomputed calls from the 5' RACE reads with MiXCR, one row per CDR3 protein. The sample includes some 39,000 distinct CDR3 sequences, less than 8.5% of them seen just once. The V gene lost 4 bases and the J gene lost 0 bases, with 7 bases spanning the gap. The CDR3 sequence is 13 residues long. CDR1 DFQATT and CDR2 SNEGSKA come from the germline V gene (reference sequence).

This receptor was obtained from an adult who was a healthcare worker with PCR-confirmed SARS-CoV-2 infection or an uninfected control (not recorded which). The genes are TRBV20-1 and TRBJ2-1; D uncertain. The specimen sequenced was whole blood. CDR3 bases: TGCAGTGCTAAACAGAGCTCCTACAATGAGCAGTTCTTC. This gives the protein CSAKQSSYNEQFF.